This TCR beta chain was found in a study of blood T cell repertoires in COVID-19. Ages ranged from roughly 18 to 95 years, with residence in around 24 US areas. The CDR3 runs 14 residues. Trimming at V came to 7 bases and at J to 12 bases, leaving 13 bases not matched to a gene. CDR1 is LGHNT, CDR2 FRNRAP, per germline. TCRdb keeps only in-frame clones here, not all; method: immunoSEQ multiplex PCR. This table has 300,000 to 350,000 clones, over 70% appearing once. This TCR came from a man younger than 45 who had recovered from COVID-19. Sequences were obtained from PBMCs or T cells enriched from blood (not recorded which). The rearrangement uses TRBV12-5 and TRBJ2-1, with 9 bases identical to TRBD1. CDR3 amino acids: CASAPDRGDGRQFF. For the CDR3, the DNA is TGTGCTAGTGCCCCGGACAGGGGCGACGGTCGGCAGTTCTTC. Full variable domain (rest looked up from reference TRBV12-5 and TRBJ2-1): DARVTQTPRHKVTEMGQEVTMRCQPILGHNTVFWYRQTMMQGLELLAYFRNRAPLDDSGMPKDRFSAEMPDATLATLKIQPSEPRDSAVYFCASAPDRGDGRQFFGPGTRLTVL.